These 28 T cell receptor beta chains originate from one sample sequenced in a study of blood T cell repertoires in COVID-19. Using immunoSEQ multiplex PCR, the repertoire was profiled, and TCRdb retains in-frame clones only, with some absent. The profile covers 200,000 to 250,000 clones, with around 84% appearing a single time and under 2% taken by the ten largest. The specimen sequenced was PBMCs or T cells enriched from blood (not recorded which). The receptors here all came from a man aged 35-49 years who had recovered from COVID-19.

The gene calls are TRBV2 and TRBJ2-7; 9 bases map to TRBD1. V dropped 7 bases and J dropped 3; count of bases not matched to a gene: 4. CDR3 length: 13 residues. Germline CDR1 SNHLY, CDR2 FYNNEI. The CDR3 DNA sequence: TGTGCCAGCAACCCGGGACAGGGCTACGAGCAGTACTTC. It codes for CASNPGQGYEQYF.

The CDR3 protein is CASSDGATNEKLFF. For the CDR3, the DNA is TGTGCCAGCAGTGACGGAGCAACTAATGAAAAACTGTTTTTT. The chain links TRBV27 to TRBJ1-4; D gene uncertain. Germline CDR1 is MNHEY and CDR2 is SMNVEV (reference sequence). Trimming left V 5 bases short and J 0 bases short, with 7 bases between. CDR3 length: 14 amino acids. Supplemented by reference TRBV27 and TRBJ1-4, the full variable domain reads EAQVTQNPRYLITVTGKKLTVTCSQNMNHEYMSWYRQDPGLGLRQIYYSMNVEVTDKGDVPEGYKVSRKEKRNFPLILESPSPNQTSLYFCASSDGATNEKLFFGSGTQLSVL.

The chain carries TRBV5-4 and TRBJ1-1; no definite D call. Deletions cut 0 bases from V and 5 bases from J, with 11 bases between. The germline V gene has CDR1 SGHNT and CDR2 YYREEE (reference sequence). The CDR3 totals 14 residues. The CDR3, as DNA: TGTGCCAGCAGCTTGGATACCGGGAGTACTGAAGCTTTCTTT. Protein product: CASSLDTGSTEAFF.

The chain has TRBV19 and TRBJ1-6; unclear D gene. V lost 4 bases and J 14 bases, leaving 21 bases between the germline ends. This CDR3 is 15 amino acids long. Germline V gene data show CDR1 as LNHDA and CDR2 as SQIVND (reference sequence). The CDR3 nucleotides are TGTGCCAGTAGTACCCTTTTCACCAGGAACCCCACCCTCCACTTT. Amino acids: CASSTLFTRNPTLHF. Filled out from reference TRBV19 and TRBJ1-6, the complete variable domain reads DGGITQSPKYLFRKEGQNVTLSCEQNLNHDAMYWYRQDPGQGLRLIYYSQIVNDFQKGDIAEGYSVSREKKESFPLTVTSAQKNPTAFYLCASSTLFTRNPTLHFGNGTRLTVT.

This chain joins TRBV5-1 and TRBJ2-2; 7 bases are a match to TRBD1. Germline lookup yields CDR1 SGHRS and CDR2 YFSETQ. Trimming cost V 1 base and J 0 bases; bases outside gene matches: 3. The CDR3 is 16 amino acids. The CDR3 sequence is CASSLPGQSNTGELFF. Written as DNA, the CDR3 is TGCGCCAGCAGCTTGCCGGGACAGTCGAACACCGGGGAGCTGTTTTTT.

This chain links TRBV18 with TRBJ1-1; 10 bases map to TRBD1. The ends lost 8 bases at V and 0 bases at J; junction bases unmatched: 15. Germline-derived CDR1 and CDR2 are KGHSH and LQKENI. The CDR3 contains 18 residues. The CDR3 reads CASRHLDRGHGVNTEAFF. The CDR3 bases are TGTGCCAGCCGGCACTTAGACAGGGGGCATGGGGTGAACACTGAAGCTTTCTTT.

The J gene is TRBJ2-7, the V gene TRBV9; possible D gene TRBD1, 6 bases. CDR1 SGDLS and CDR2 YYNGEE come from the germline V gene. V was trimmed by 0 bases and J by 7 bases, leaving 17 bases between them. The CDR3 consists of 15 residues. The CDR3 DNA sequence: TGTGCCAGCAGCGTAGGAGGGGACACCACCCGGGAGCAGTACTTC. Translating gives CASSVGGDTTREQYF.

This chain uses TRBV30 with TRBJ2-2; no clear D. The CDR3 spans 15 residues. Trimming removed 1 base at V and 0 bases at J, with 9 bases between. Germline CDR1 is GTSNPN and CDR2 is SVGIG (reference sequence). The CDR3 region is CAWSGAPTNTGELFF. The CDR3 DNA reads TGTGCCTGGAGTGGCGCGCCAACGAACACCGGGGAGCTGTTTTTT.

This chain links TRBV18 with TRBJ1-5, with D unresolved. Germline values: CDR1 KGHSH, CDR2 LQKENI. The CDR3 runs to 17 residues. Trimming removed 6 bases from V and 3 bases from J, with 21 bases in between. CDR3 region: CASSRSPGHLNNQPQHF. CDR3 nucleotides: TGTGCCAGCTCCCGCTCCCCAGGCCACTTGAACAATCAGCCCCAGCATTTT. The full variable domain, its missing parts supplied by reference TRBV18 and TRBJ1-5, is NAGVMQNPRHLVRRRGQEARLRCSPMKGHSHVYWYRQLPEEGLKFMVYLQKENIIDESGMPKERFSAEFPKEGPSILRIQQVVRGDSAAYFCASSRSPGHLNNQPQHFGDGTRLSIL.

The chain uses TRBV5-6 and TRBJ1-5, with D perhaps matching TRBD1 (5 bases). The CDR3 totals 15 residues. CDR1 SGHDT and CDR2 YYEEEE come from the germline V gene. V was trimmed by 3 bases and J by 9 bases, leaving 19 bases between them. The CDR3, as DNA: TGTGCCAGCAGCTCCTACCCGGGACTCACGGGGCCCCAGCATTTT. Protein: CASSSYPGLTGPQHF.

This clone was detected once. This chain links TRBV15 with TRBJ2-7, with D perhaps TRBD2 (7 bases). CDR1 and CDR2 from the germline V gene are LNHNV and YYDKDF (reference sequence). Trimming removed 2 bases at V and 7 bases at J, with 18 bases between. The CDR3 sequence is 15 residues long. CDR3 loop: CATSRYSGGAWEQYF. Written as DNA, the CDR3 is TGTGCCACCAGCAGATATTCGGGGGGCGCTTGGGAGCAGTACTTC.

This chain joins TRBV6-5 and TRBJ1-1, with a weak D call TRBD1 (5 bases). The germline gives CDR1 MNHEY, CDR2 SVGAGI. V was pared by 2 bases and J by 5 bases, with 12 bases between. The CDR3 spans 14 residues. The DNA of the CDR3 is TGTGCCAGCAGTTACGGGGCAGGGCTGACTGAAGCTTTCTTT. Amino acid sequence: CASSYGAGLTEAFF.

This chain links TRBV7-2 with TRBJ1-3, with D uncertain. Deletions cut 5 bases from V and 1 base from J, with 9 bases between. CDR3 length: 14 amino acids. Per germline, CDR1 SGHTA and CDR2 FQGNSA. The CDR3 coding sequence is TGTGCCAGCAGCCCCCTCGGTTCTGGAAACACCATATATTTT. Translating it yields CASSPLGSGNTIYF.

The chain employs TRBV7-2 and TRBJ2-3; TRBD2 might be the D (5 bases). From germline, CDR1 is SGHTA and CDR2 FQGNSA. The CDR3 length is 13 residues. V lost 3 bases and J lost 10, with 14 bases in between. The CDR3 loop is CASSLGIEGSQYF. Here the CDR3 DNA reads TGTGCCAGCAGCTTGGGAATAGAGGGTTCGCAGTATTTT.

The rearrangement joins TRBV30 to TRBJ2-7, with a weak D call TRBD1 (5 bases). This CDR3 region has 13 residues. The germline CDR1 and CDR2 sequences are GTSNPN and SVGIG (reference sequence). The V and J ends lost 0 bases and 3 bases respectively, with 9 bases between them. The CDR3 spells CAWSVRGGYEQYF. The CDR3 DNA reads TGTGCCTGGAGTGTAAGGGGTGGCTACGAGCAGTACTTC.

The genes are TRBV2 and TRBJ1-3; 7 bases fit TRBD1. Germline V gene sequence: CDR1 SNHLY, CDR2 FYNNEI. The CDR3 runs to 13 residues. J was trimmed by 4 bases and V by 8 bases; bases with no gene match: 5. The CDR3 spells CASSRGQGNTIYF. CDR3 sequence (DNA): TGTGCCAGCTCTAGGGGGCAGGGAAACACCATATATTTT. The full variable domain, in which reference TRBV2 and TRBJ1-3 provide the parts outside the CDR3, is EPEVTQTPSHQVTQMGQEVILRCVPISNHLYFYWYRQILGQKVEFLVSFYNNEISEKSEIFDDQFSVERPDGSNFTLKIRSTKLEDSAMYFCASSRGQGNTIYFGEGSWLTVV.

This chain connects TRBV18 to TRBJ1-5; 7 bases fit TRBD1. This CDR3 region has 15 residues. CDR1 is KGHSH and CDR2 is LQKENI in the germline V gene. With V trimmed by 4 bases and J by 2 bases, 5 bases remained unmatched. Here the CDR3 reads CASSQGASGNQPQHF. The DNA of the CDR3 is TGTGCCAGCTCACAGGGGGCATCGGGCAATCAGCCCCAGCATTTT.

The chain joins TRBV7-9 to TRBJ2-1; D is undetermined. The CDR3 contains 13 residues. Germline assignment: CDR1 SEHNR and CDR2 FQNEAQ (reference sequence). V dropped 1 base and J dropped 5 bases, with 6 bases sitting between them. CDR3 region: CASSLGADNEQFF. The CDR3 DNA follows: TGTGCCAGCAGCTTAGGGGCAGACAATGAGCAGTTCTTC.

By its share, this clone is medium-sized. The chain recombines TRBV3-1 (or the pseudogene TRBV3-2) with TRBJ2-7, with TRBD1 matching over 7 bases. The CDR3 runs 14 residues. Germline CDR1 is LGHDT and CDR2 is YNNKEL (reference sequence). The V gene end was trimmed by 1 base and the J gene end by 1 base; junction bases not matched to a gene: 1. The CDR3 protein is CASSQAQGSYEQYF. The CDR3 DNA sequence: TGTGCCAGCAGCCAAGCACAGGGGTCCTACGAGCAGTACTTC.

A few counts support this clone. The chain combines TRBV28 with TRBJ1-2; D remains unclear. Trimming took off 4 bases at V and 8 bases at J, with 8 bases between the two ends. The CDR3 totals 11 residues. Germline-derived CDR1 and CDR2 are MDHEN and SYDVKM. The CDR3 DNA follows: TGTGCCAGCAGTTGGAGCCAGGGCTACACCTTC. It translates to CASSWSQGYTF.

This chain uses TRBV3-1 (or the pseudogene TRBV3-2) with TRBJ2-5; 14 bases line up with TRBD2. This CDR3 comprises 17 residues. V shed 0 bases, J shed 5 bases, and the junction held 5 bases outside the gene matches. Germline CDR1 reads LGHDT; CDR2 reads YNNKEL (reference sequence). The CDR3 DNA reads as TGTGCCAGCAGCCAAGAAGGGACTAGCGGGGGATTGGAGACCCAGTACTTC. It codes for CASSQEGTSGGLETQYF.

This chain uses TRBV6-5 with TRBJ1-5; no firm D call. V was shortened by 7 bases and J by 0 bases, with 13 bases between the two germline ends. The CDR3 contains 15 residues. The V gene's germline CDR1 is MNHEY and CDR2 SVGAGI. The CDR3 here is CASTHRVISNQPQHF. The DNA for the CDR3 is TGTGCCAGCACTCACAGAGTCATTAGCAATCAGCCCCAGCATTTT.

Written as DNA, the CDR3 is TGTGCCAGCAGTTTAGCAGGGGGACTCACTGAAGCTTTCTTT. This translates into CASSLAGGLTEAFF. The chain carries TRBV27 and TRBJ1-1, with TRBD1 identical over 7 bases. The V and J ends lost 2 bases and 4 bases, in that order; junction bases with no gene match: 4. Germline values: CDR1 MNHEY, CDR2 SMNVEV (reference sequence). The CDR3 loop spans 14 amino acids.

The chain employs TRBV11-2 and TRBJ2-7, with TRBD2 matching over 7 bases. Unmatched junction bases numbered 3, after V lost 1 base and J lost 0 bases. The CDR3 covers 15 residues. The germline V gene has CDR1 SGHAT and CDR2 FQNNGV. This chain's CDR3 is CASSLGLADSYEQYF. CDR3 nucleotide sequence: TGTGCCAGCAGCTTAGGGCTAGCGGACTCCTACGAGCAGTACTTC.

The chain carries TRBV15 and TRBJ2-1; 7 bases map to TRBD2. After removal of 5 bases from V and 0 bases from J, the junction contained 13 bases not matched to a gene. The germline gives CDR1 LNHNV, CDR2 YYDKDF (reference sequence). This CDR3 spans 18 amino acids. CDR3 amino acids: CATSGLRASGRSYNEQFF. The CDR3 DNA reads TGTGCCACCAGCGGCCTGAGGGCTAGCGGCCGCTCCTACAATGAGCAGTTCTTC. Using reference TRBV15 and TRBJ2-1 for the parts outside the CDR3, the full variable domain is DAMVIQNPRYQVTQFGKPVTLSCSQTLNHNVMYWYQQKSSQAPKLLFHYYDKDFNNEADTPDNFQSRRPNTSFCFLDIRSPGLGDTAMYLCATSGLRASGRSYNEQFFGPGTRLTVL.

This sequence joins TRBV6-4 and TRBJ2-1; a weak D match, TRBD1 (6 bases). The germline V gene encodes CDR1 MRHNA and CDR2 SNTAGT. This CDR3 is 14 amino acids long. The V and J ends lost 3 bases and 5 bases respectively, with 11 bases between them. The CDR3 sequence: CASSEQGLDNEQFF. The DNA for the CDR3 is TGTGCCAGCAGTGAACAGGGCCTGGACAATGAGCAGTTCTTC.

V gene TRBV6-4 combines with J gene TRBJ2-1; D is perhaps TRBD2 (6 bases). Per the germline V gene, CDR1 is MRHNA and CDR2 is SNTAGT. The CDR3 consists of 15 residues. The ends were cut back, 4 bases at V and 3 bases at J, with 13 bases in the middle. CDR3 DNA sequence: TGTGCCAGCAGTGTCGGGGGAGAGGGCTACAATGAGCAGTTCTTC. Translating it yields CASSVGGEGYNEQFF.

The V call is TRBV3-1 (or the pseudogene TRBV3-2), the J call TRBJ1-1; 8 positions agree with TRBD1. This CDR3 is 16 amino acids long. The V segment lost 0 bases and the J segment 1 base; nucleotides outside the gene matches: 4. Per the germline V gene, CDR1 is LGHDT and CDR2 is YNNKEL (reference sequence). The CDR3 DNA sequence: TGTGCCAGCAGCCAAGACCCCGGGACAGGGAACACTGAAGCTTTCTTT. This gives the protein CASSQDPGTGNTEAFF.